The 12 T cell receptor beta chains below were found in one sample sequenced in a study of shared clonotypes between healthy human individuals. Data came from immunoSEQ multiplex PCR; TCRdb stores just in-frame clones and leaves some out. The sample records roughly 120,000 clones, approximately 70% being singletons. The sequenced material came from memory CD8+ T cells sorted from blood. Indicated subset: CD45RO+ cells pooled with CCR7-negative TemRA cells. The source of these receptors is a woman in her 30s in good health.

This chain connects TRBV25-1 to TRBJ1-6; tentative D call: TRBD1 (6 bases). The V and J ends lost 4 bases and 0 bases respectively, with 16 bases between them. The germline V gene encodes CDR1 MGHDK and CDR2 SYGVNS. The CDR3 consists of 18 residues. In nucleotides, the CDR3 is TGTGCCAGCAGTGTAGGGACACAAAAAGACTCCTATAATTCACCCCTCCACTTT. It yields the protein CASSVGTQKDSYNSPLHF.

This chain links TRBV4-1 with TRBJ1-1; D remains ambiguous. The CDR3 consists of 20 residues. V was cut by 3 bases and J by 0 bases, with 26 bases left in between. Germline V gene data show CDR1 as MGHRA and CDR2 as YSYEKL. The chain's CDR3 is CASSHDPMGDGGPLNTEAFF. CDR3 sequence (DNA): TGCGCCAGCAGCCATGATCCCATGGGTGACGGTGGGCCCTTGAACACTGAAGCTTTCTTT.

The J gene is TRBJ2-5, the V gene TRBV5-6, with D perhaps assigned TRBD1 or TRBD2 (5 bases each). The ends were cut back, 1 base at V and 3 bases at J, with 7 bases in the middle. This CDR3 has 13 residues. Germline V lookup: CDR1 SGHDT, CDR2 YYEEEE. The CDR3 nucleotides are TGTGCCAGCAGCTTGCGAGGGGAAGAGACCCAGTACTTC. Protein: CASSLRGEETQYF.

The chain carries TRBV5-8 and TRBJ1-1, with D uncertain. The V end was cut by 4 bases, the J end by 0 bases, with 10 bases between. The CDR3 is 14 residues long. Germline lookup yields CDR1 SGHTS and CDR2 YDEGEE. CDR3 protein: CASSLSSMNTEAFF. CDR3 coding DNA: TGTGCCAGCAGCCTGTCGTCAATGAACACTGAAGCTTTCTTT.

J is TRBJ2-2 and V is TRBV7-9; no clear D. The CDR3 spans 16 residues. The germline V and J ends were trimmed by 1 base and 2 bases, with 11 bases remaining between them. CDR1 is SEHNR, CDR2 FQNEAQ, per germline (reference sequence). The CDR3 nucleotides read TGTGCCAGCAGCTTAGGGGTCGGAGAAAACACCGGGGAGCTGTTTTTT. This encodes CASSLGVGENTGELFF. Based on the CDR3 plus reference TRBV7-9 and TRBJ2-2, the full variable domain is DTGVSQNPRHKITKRGQNVTFRCDPISEHNRLYWYRQTLGQGPEFLTYFQNEAQLEKSRLLSDRFSAERPKGSFSTLEIQRTEQGDSAMYLCASSLGVGENTGELFFGEGSRLTVL.

The chain joins TRBV5-1 to TRBJ2-7; D possibly corresponds to TRBD1 (6 bases). Germline V gene lookup returns CDR1 SGHRS and CDR2 YFSETQ. The CDR3 consists of 15 residues. The V gene lost 7 bases and the J gene lost 2 bases, with 19 bases spanning the gap. The CDR3 sequence is CASYRRPGQTYEQYF. The CDR3 DNA reads TGCGCCAGCTACCGCCGACCCGGACAGACCTACGAGCAGTACTTC. The complete variable domain, with remaining parts taken from reference TRBV5-1 and TRBJ2-7, reads KAGVTQTPRYLIKTRGQQVTLSCSPISGHRSVSWYQQTPGQGLQFLFEYFSETQRNKGNFPGRFSGRQFSNSRSEMNVSTLELGDSALYLCASYRRPGQTYEQYFGPGTRLTVT.

The chain carries TRBV19 and TRBJ2-6; D not resolved. The CDR3 is 15 amino acids. The germline V and J ends were trimmed by 6 bases and 0 bases, with 9 bases remaining between them. In germline, CDR1 is LNHDA, CDR2 SQIVND (reference sequence). The CDR3 is CASSPIHSGANVLTF. The CDR3 bases are TGTGCCAGTAGCCCCATTCACTCTGGGGCCAACGTCCTGACTTTC.

This clone was counted once. J is TRBJ2-1 and V is TRBV27; D is ambiguous. V was cut by 4 bases and J by 0 bases, with 10 bases left in between. The CDR3 extends over 15 amino acids. Germline CDR1 reads MNHEY; CDR2 reads SMNVEV (reference sequence). CDR3: CASSSGRSSYNEQFF. CDR3 bases: TGTGCCAGCAGTTCAGGTCGGTCCTCCTACAATGAGCAGTTCTTC.

This clone was seen at least ten times. This chain links TRBV11-2 with TRBJ2-2; D is unclear. This CDR3 is built from 12 residues. The germline V and J ends were trimmed by 6 bases and 7 bases, with 9 bases remaining between them. Germline CDR1 is SGHAT and CDR2 is FQNNGV. CDR3 bases: TGTGCCAGCAGTTATTCCGGCGGGGAGCTGTTTTTT. It translates to CASSYSGGELFF.

This clone showed up many times. The chain joins TRBV28 to TRBJ2-6, with a possible D match to TRBD1 (6 bases). V was shortened by 5 bases and J by 0 bases, with 11 bases between the two germline ends. Germline V CDR1 and CDR2: MDHEN, SYDVKM. The CDR3 extends over 16 amino acids. The CDR3 region is CASSPDSFSGANVLTF. CDR3 DNA sequence: TGTGCCAGCAGTCCGGACAGTTTCTCTGGGGCCAACGTCCTGACTTTC.

The J gene is TRBJ2-7, the V gene TRBV19, with a tentative D call TRBD2 (5 bases). CDR1 LNHDA and CDR2 SQIVND come from the germline V gene (reference sequence). Deletions cut 5 bases from V and 0 bases from J, with 8 bases between. The length of the CDR3 is 13 residues. CDR3 coding DNA: TGTGCCAGTAGTCCAGACTACTCCTACGAGCAGTACTTC. It codes for CASSPDYSYEQYF.

This chain joins TRBV5-5 and TRBJ2-6, with D hard to call. The CDR3 spans 17 residues. V was shortened by 0 bases and J by 3 bases, with 13 bases between the two germline ends. The V gene's germline CDR1 is SGHKS and CDR2 YYEKEE (reference sequence). CDR3 coding DNA: TGTGCCAGCAGCTTGGGGTGTGGAGTAGGTGGGGCCAACGTCCTGACTTTC. Translating it yields CASSLGCGVGGANVLTF.